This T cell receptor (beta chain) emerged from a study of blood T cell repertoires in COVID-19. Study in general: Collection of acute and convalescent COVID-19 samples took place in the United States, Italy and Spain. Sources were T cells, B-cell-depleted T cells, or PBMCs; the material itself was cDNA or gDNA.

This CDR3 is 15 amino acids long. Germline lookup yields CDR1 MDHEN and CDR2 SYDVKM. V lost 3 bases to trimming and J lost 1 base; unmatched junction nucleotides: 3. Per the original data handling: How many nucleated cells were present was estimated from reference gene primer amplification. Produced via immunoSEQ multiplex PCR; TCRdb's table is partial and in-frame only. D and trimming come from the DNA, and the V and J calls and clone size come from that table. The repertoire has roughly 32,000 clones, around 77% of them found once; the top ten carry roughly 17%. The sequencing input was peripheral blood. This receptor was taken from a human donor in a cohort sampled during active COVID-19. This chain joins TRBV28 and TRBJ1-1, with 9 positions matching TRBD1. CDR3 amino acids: CASSLTGQGNTEAFF. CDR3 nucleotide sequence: TGTGCCAGCAGTTTGACGGGACAGGGGAACACTGAAGCTTTCTTT.